This T cell receptor beta chain comes out of a study of technical replicates of blood from several donors. Generated by immunoSEQ multiplex PCR, the TCRdb table keeps only in-frame clones and is missing some. In the table there are roughly 76,000 clones, under 95% of which are singletons. The V end lost 4 bases, the J end lost 5 bases, and 8 bases lay between the germline ends. Germline CDR1 DFQATT, CDR2 SNEGSKA (reference sequence). The CDR3 is made up of 11 amino acids. This sequence joins TRBV20-1 and TRBJ2-5, with D perhaps TRBD1 (6 bases). The sequence derives from a human donor in good health. The sample comprised T cells isolated from PBMCs. The CDR3 nucleotides are TGCAGTGCTAACGGACAGGAGACCCAGTACTTC. It encodes CSANGQETQYF.